The present T cell receptor beta chain was sequenced within a study of cytomegalovirus exposure and HLA in healthy donors. On this clone: Its specificity is not known.

Study-level findings and limits: A few CMV-associated chains proved CMV antigen-specific in vitro. By a later analysis, the bulk of CMV-associated TCR beta chains appeared HLA-restricted. A link between a missense DCLRE1C variant and TCR beta V- and J-gene trimming emerged from a later analysis.

Researchers ran the PCR with 60 Vbeta and 13 Jbeta primers. Measured with immunoSEQ multiplex PCR; TCRdb has only the in-frame clones, and not every one. The sample shows some 120,000 clones, around two thirds of them seen only once. Germline V lookup: CDR1 SGDLS, CDR2 YYNGEE. Trimming pared 0 bases from V and 5 bases from J, leaving 15 bases between. This CDR3 region has 16 residues. The source of this sequence is a woman between 40 and 50 years old in good health and CMV-seropositive. The chain carries TRBV9 and TRBJ2-1; TRBD2 is a possible D gene (6 bases). Sequencing used PBMCs. The CDR3 reads CASSVDGGVSNNEQFF. CDR3 DNA: TGTGCCAGCAGCGTAGACGGGGGAGTCTCTAACAATGAGCAGTTCTTC.